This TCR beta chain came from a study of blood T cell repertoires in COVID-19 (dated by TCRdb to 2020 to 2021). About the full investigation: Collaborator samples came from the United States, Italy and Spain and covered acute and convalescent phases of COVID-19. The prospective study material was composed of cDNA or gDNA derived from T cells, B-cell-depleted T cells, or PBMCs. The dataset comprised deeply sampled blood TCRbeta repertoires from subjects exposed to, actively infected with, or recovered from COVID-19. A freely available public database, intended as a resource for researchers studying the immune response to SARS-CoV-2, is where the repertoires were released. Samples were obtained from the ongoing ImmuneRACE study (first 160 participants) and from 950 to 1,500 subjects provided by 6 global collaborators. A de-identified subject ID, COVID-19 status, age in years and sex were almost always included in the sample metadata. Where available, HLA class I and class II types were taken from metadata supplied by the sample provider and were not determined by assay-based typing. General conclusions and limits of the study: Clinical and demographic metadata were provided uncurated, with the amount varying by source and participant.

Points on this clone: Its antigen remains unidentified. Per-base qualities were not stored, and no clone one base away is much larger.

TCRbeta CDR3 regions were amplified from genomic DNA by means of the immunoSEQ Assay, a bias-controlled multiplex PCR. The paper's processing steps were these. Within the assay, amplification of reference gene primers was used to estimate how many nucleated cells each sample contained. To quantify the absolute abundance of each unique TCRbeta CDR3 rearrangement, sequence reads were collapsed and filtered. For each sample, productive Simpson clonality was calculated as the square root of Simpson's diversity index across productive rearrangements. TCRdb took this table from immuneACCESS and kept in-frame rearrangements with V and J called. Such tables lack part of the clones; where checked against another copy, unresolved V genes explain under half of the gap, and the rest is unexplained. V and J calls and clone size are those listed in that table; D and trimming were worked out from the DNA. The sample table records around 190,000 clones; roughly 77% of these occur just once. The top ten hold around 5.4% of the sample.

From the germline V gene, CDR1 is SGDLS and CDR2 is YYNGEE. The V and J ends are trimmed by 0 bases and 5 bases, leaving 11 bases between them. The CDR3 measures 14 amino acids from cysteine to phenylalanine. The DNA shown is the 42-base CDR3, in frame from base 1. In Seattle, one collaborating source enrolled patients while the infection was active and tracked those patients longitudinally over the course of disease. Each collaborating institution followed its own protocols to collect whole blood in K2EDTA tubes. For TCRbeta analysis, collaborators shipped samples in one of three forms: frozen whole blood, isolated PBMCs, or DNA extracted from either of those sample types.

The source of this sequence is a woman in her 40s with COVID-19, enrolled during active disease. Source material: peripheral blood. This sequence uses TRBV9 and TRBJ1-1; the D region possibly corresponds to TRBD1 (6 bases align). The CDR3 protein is CASSVEGRGTEAFF. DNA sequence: TGTGCCAGCAGCGTAGAGGGCAGGGGTACTGAAGCTTTCTTT.